These 17 T cell receptor beta chains originate from one sample sequenced in a study of blood T cell repertoires in COVID-19 (TCRdb year 2020). Receptor amplification or capture employed the immunoSEQ multiplex PCR assay. TCRdb provides this immuneACCESS table in a form limited to in-frame rearrangements. Some clones are lacking; in checked studies, under half of them reflect an unresolved V gene, and why the rest are absent is not known. Recorded for this sample are approximately 7,000 clones; roughly 86% of them occurred a single time. The ten top clones hold roughly 20% of the sample. The sequenced sample was peripheral blood. The origin of the receptors is a human donor in a cohort sampled during active COVID-19.

The chain links TRBV11-2 to TRBJ2-3; 7 nucleotides align to TRBD2. Germline CDR1 reads SGHAT; CDR2 reads FQNNGV. Trimming took 5 bases from V and 0 from J; bases not matched to a gene: 11. The CDR3 is 17 residues long. The CDR3 DNA reads as TGTGCCAGCAGCCCCTTTCGCGGGGGATCCAGCACAGATACGCAGTATTTT. Protein product: CASSPFRGGSSTDTQYF.

The rearrangement joins TRBV7-5 to TRBJ2-3; TRBD2, as called in the table, went unchecked against the DNA. TRBV7-5 corresponds to a pseudogene. The CDR3 runs to 14 residues. The CDR3 DNA reads as TGTGTCAGAAGCTCCAGGACTAGCGCCGATACGCAGTATTTT. Encoded protein: CVRSSRTSADTQYF.

This clone was observed once. The V gene is TRBV18, the J gene TRBJ2-3, with TRBD2 matching 15 bases. The CDR3 loop spans 20 amino acids. Germline CDR1 KGHSH, CDR2 LQKENI. The ends lost 1 base at V and 0 bases at J; junction bases unmatched: 8. The chain's CDR3 is CASSPRGTSGGPSSTDTQYF. The CDR3 DNA reads TGTGCCAGCTCACCACGTGGGACTAGCGGGGGGCCTTCTAGCACAGATACGCAGTATTTT.

The chain is built from TRBV19 and TRBJ1-1; D ambiguous. Germline V CDR1 and CDR2: LNHDA, SQIVND (reference sequence). The CDR3 extends over 13 amino acids. V lost 3 bases and J lost 3, with 8 bases in between. The chain's CDR3 is CASSMRGDTEAFF. CDR3 nucleotide sequence: TGTGCCAGTAGTATGAGAGGTGACACTGAAGCTTTCTTT.

The V call is TRBV5-1, the J call TRBJ2-1, with TRBD2 matching 10 bases. The J segment lost 4 bases and the V segment lost 4 bases, leaving 2 bases of the junction unmatched. Germline lookup yields CDR1 SGHRS and CDR2 YFSETQ. The CDR3 has 14 residues. The CDR3 DNA reads TGCGCCAGCAGCCTTAGCGGGGGGTACAATGAGCAGTTCTTC. It translates to CASSLSGGYNEQFF.

This clone appeared a single time. The chain couples TRBV4-1 to TRBJ2-1, with 11 bases lining up with TRBD1. The CDR3 length is 15 residues. J gave up 6 bases and V 4 bases, and 5 bases lay outside the gene matches. CDR1 MGHRA and CDR2 YSYEKL come from the germline V gene. CDR3 sequence reads: CASSLGQGAINEQFF. The CDR3 DNA is TGCGCCAGCAGCCTTGGACAGGGGGCTATCAATGAGCAGTTCTTC.

This chain connects TRBV30 to TRBJ1-2; D unresolved. V was clipped by 1 base and J by 4 bases, with 10 bases between them. Germline loops: CDR1 GTSNPN, CDR2 SVGIG (reference sequence). This CDR3 is built from 13 residues. In DNA form, the CDR3 reads TGTGCCTGGAGTGCGGTCAGGCTCTATGGCTACACCTTC. Translated: CAWSAVRLYGYTF.

This clone was seen only once. The genes are TRBV4-3 and TRBJ1-3, with 10 bases lining up with TRBD1. CDR3 length: 15 amino acids. V lost 5 bases to trimming and J lost 3 bases; unmatched junction nucleotides: 4. Germline V gene sequence: CDR1 LGHNA, CDR2 YSLEER. CDR3 nucleotide sequence: TGCGCCAGCAGCGTCGACAGGGGGCTTGGAAACACCATATATTTT. Its protein product is CASSVDRGLGNTIYF.

This chain uses TRBV6-5 with TRBJ2-3, with D tentatively TRBD2 (5 bases). Trimming cost V 7 bases and J 2 bases, with 16 bases left between them. The V gene's germline CDR1 is MNHEY and CDR2 SVGAGI. CDR3 length: 15 amino acids. CDR3 sequence (DNA): TGTGCCAGCACCTTGGACTCGTCCCACACAGATACGCAGTATTTT. This translates into CASTLDSSHTDTQYF.

The rearrangement uses TRBV7-6 and TRBJ2-1; unclear D gene. CDR1 SGHVS and CDR2 FNYEAQ come from the germline V gene. The CDR3 totals 19 residues. V lost 3 bases to trimming and J lost 0 bases, with 21 bases between them. CDR3 amino acids: CASSFPNRLTASSYNEQFF. The CDR3 DNA reads TGTGCCAGCAGCTTCCCCAACCGACTCACCGCGAGCTCCTACAATGAGCAGTTCTTC.

The rearrangement uses TRBV27 and TRBJ2-7, with D possibly matching TRBD2 (6 bases). V was shortened by 4 bases and J by 2 bases, with 12 bases between the two germline ends. The CDR3 covers 14 residues. Per germline, CDR1 MNHEY and CDR2 SMNVEV (reference sequence). CDR3 DNA: TGTGCCAGCAGTTGGTCCGGAGGGCCCTACGAGCAGTACTTC. Amino acids: CASSWSGGPYEQYF.

The rearrangement joins TRBV30 to TRBJ2-7, with TRBD1 matching over 8 bases. CDR1 is GTSNPN and CDR2 is SVGIG in the germline V gene (reference sequence). Germline trimming cut 0 bases from V and 3 bases from J; bases unmatched to any gene: 10. This CDR3 contains 16 residues. The CDR3 DNA reads TGTGCCTGGAGTGTACCGAGGACAGGGCGCGACTACGAGCAGTACTTC. It specifies CAWSVPRTGRDYEQYF. Variable domain in full (rest from reference TRBV30 and TRBJ2-7): SQTIHQWPATLVQPVGSPLSLECTVEGTSNPNLYWYRQAAGRGLQLLFYSVGIGQISSEVPQNLSASRPQDRQFILSSKKLLLSDSGFYLCAWSVPRTGRDYEQYFGPGTRLTVT.

The rearrangement joins TRBV2 to TRBJ1-3, with 9 positions matching TRBD1. The J segment lost 9 bases and the V segment lost 11 bases, leaving 14 bases of the junction unmatched. This CDR3 has 14 amino acids. The germline V gene has CDR1 SNHLY and CDR2 FYNNEI. CDR3 amino acids: CAGTQGTGRGTIYF. Written as DNA, the CDR3 is TGTGCCGGTACACAAGGGACAGGGAGGGGCACCATATATTTT.

The sample holds one count of this clone. The chain has TRBV5-1 and TRBJ2-1, with 12 bases matching TRBD2. There are 17 residues in the CDR3. The germline CDR1 and CDR2 sequences are SGHRS and YFSETQ. J lost 2 bases, V lost 4 bases, and 7 bases had no gene match. The CDR3 DNA is TGCGCCAGCAGCCCTCGACTAGCGGGGGCCGCCTACAATGAGCAGTTCTTC. Its translation is CASSPRLAGAAYNEQFF.

CDR3 protein: CASSGGTSTDTQYF. The CDR3 coding sequence is TGTGCCAGCTCGGGGGGTACTAGCACAGATACGCAGTATTTT. The chain couples TRBV18 to TRBJ2-3, with D maybe TRBD2 (6 bases). Germline loops: CDR1 KGHSH, CDR2 LQKENI. V dropped 6 bases and J dropped 0 bases, with 10 bases sitting between them. This CDR3 contains 14 residues.

Only a few counts were recorded for this clone. CDR3 protein: CASSHTGRTEAFF. DNA for the CDR3: TGCGCCAGCAGCCACACAGGGAGAACTGAAGCTTTCTTT. The chain combines TRBV4-1 with TRBJ1-1; D possibly corresponds to TRBD1 (6 bases). Germline V gene lookup returns CDR1 MGHRA and CDR2 YSYEKL. Trimming shortened V by 3 bases and J by 5 bases, and 10 bases separated the two germline ends. The CDR3 has 13 amino acids.

This chain joins TRBV5-1 and TRBJ1-1, with 7 bases aligning to TRBD1. CDR3 length equals 14 residues. Trimming cost V 5 bases and J 4 bases; bases outside gene matches: 8. Germline loops: CDR1 SGHRS, CDR2 YFSETQ. DNA for the CDR3: TGCGCCAGCAGATATGACAGGGCGATCACTGAAGCTTTCTTT. Protein sequence: CASRYDRAITEAFF.